The T cell receptor (beta chain) under discussion was sequenced for a study of lymphopenia after photon versus proton radiotherapy. Profiling relied on immunoSEQ multiplex PCR, and the TCRdb table lists in-frame clones only, not all of them. This table has around 160,000 clones, around 85% appearing once. As to this clone: Its antigen remains unidentified.

The study, taken as a whole, reports: Oligoclonal CD8+ Temra expansion after nadir drove photon patients' diversity drop. Better survival with proton therapy was suggested as possible, not demonstrated.

V gave up 3 bases and J gave up 0 bases; unmatched junction bases: 2. Germline V CDR1 and CDR2: KGHSH, LQKENI. This CDR3 region has 15 residues. The TCR was taken from a man between 45 and 60 years old with gastric cancer. This chain links TRBV18 with TRBJ2-1; 7 bases match TRBD2. Source: peripheral blood, taken from a patient treated with photon-based radiotherapy. In DNA form, the CDR3 reads TGTGCCAGCTCACCGCTAGCGGCCTCCTACAATGAGCAGTTCTTC. Protein: CASSPLAASYNEQFF.